This T cell receptor (beta chain) is from a study of cytomegalovirus exposure and HLA in healthy donors. Only in-frame clones appear in the TCRdb table, and some are missing; sequencing was by immunoSEQ multiplex PCR. Of about 76,000 clones in the sample, approximately 93% were seen once. Study-wide results and limits: Despite most TCR sequences being rare, some public TCRs occurred in many donors. In vitro confirmation showed a few CMV-associated chains to be CMV antigen specific.

In the case of this clone: Its specificity is not known.

The donors were in the approximately 120-subject validation cohort; that cohort was separate from the roughly 700-subject first cohort. The J segment lost 0 bases and the V segment lost 8 bases, leaving 11 bases of the junction unmatched. Germline V gene sequence: CDR1 SGHRS, CDR2 YFSETQ. The CDR3 totals 16 residues. What was sequenced was PBMCs. The clonotype originates from a man aged 18 to 30 in good health and CMV-seropositive. The rearrangement joins TRBV5-1 to TRBJ1-1; 9 bases match TRBD1. CDR3 sequence reads: CARSRDRVIMNTEAFF. CDR3 DNA sequence: TGCGCCAGATCCCGGGACAGGGTCATCATGAACACTGAAGCTTTCTTT.